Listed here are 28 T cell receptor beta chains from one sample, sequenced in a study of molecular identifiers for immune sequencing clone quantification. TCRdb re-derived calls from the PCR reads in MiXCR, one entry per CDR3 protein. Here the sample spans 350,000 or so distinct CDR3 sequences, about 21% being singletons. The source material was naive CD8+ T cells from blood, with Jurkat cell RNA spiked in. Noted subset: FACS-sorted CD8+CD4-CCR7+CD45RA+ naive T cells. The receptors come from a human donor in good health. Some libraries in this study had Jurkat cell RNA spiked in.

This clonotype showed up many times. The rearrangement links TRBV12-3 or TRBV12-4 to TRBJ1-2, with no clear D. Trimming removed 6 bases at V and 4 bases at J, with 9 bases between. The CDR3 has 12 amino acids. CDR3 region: CASSPAVYGYTF. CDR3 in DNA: TGTGCCAGCAGCCCCGCAGTCTATGGCTACACCTTC.

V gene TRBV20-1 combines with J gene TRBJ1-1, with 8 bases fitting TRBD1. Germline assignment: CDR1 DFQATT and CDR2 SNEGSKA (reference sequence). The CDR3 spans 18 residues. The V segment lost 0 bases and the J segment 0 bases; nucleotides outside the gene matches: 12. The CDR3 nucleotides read TGCAGTGCTAGAGATCTCTTAGGGGGGGACAGGATGAACACTGAAGCTTTCTTT. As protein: CSARDLLGGDRMNTEAFF.

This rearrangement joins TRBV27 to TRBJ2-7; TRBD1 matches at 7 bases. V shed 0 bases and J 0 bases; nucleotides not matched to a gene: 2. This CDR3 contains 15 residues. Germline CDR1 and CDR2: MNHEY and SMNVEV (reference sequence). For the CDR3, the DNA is TGTGCCAGCAGTTTATCGACAGGGACCTCCTACGAGCAGTACTTC. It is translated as CASSLSTGTSYEQYF.

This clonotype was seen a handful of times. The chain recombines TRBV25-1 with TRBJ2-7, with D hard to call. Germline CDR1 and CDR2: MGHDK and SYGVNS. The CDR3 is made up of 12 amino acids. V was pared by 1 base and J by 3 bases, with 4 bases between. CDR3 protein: CASSEFFYEQYF. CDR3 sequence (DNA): TGTGCCAGCAGTGAATTTTTCTACGAGCAGTACTTC.

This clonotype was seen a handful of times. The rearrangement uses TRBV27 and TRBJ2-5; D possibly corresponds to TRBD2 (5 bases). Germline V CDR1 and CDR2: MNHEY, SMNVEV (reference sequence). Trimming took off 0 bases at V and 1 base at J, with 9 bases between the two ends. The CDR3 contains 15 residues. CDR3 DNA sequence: TGTGCCAGCAGTTTATCGGCCGGGATCCAAGAGACCCAGTACTTC. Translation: CASSLSAGIQETQYF.

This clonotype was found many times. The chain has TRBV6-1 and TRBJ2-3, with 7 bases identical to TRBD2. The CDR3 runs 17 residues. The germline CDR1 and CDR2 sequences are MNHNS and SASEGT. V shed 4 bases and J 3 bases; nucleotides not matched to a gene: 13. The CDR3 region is CASSARLALGGTDTQYF. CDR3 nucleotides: TGTGCCAGCAGTGCCCGACTAGCTCTAGGTGGAACAGATACGCAGTATTTT.

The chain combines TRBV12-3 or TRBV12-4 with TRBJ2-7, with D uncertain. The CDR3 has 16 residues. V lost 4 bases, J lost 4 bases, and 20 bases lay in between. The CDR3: CASSSGRASIDYEQYF. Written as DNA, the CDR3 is TGTGCCAGCAGTTCCGGACGGGCGTCCATTGATTACGAGCAGTACTTC.

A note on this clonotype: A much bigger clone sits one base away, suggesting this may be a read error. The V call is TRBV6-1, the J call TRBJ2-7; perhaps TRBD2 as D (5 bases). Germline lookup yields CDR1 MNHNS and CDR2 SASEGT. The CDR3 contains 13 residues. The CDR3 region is CASSDADPWEQHF. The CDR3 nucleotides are TGTGCCAGCAGTGACGCTGACCCTTGGGAGCAGCACTTC.

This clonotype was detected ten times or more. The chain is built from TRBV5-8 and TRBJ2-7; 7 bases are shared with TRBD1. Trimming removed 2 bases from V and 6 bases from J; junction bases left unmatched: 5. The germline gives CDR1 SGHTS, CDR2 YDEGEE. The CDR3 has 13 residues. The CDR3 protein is CASSLRQGIEQYF. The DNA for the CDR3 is TGTGCCAGCAGCTTACGACAGGGTATCGAGCAGTACTTC.

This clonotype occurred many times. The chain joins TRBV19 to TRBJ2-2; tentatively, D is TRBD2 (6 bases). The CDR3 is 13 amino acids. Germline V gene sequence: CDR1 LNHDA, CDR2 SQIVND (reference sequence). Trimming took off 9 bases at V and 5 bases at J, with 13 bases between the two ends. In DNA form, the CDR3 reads TGTGCCAGCAGCGGGCGCATGACCGGGGAGCTGTTTTTT. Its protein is CASSGRMTGELFF.

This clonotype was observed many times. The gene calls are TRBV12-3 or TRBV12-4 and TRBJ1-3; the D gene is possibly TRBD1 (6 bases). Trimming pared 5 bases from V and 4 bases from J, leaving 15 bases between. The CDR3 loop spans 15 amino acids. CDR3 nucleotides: TGTGCCAGCAGTCAGATACAGGGCCCCGGAAACACCATATATTTT. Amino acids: CASSQIQGPGNTIYF.

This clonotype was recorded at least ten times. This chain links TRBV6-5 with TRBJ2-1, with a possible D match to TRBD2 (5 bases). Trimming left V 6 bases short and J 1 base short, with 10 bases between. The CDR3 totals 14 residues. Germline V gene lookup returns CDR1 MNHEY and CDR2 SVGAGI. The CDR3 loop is CASSVGGSYNEQFF. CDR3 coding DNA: TGTGCCAGCAGCGTTGGAGGTTCCTACAATGAGCAGTTCTTC.

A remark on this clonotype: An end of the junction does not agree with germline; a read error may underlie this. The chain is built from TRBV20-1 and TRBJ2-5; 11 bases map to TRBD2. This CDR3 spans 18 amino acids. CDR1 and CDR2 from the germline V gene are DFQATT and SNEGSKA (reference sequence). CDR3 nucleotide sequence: TGCAGTGCTAGAGGGGAGGCTAGCGGGGGGTCCCTACAAGAGGCCCAGTACTTC. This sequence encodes CSARGEASGGSLQEAQYF.

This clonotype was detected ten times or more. The CDR3 DNA sequence: TGTGCCAGCAGTTACGTCGGGACAGGGACCCAAGAGACCCAGTACTTC. Protein sequence: CASSYVGTGTQETQYF. This chain uses TRBV6-5 with TRBJ2-5; 9 nucleotides line up with TRBD1. CDR3 size: 16 residues. V was pared by 2 bases and J by 1 base, with 5 bases of the junction left unmatched. Germline assignment: CDR1 MNHEY and CDR2 SVGAGI.

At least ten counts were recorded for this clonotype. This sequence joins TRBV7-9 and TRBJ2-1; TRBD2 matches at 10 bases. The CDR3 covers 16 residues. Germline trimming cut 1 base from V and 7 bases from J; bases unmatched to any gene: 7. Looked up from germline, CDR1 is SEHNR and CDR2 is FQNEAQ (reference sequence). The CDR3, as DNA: TGTGCCAGCAGCTTAGTTCAAGCGGGAGGGTTAAATGAGCAGTTCTTC. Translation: CASSLVQAGGLNEQFF.

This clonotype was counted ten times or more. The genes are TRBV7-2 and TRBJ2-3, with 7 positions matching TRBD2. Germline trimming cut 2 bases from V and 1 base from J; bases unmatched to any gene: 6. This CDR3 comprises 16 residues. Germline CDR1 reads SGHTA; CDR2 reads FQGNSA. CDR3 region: CASSLFFSGGTDTQYF. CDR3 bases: TGTGCCAGCAGCTTATTTTTCAGCGGGGGCACAGATACGCAGTATTTT.

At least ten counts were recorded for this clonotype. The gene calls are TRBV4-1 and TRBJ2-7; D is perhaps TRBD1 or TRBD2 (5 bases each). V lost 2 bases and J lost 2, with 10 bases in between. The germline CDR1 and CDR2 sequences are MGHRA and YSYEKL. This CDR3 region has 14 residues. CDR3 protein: CASSQYGAAYEQYF. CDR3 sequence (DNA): TGCGCCAGCAGCCAATACGGGGCCGCCTACGAGCAGTACTTC.

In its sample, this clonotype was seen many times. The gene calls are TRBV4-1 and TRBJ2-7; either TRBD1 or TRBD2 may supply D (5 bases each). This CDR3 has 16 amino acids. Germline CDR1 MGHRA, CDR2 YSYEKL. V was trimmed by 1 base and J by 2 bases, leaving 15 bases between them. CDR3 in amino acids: CASSQGSRGPTYEQYF. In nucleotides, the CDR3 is TGCGCCAGCAGCCAAGGGAGTAGGGGACCCACCTACGAGCAGTACTTC.

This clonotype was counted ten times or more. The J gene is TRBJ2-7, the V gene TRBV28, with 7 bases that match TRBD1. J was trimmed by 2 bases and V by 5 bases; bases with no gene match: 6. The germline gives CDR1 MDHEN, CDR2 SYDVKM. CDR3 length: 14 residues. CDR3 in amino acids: CASSGDSRAYEQYF. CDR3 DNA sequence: TGTGCCAGCAGTGGGGACAGCCGAGCCTACGAGCAGTACTTC.

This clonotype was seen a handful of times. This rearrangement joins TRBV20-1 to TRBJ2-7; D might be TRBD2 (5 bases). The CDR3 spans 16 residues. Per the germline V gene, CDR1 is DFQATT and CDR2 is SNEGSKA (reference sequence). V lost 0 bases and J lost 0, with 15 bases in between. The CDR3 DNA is TGCAGTGCTAGAGATAATGTTGGAAGCGGCTCCTACGAGCAGTACTTC. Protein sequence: CSARDNVGSGSYEQYF.

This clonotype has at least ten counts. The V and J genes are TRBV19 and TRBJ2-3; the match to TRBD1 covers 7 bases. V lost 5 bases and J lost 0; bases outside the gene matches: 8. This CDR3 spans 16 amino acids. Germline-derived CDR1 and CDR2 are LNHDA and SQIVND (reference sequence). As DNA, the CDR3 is TGTGCCAGTAGTCTACTAGGGGGCTTTAGCACAGATACGCAGTATTTT. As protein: CASSLLGGFSTDTQYF.

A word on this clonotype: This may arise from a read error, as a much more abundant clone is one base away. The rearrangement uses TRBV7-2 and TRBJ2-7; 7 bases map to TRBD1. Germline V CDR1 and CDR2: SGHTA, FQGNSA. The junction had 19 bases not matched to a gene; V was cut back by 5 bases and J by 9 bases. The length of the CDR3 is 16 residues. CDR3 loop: CASSPARQGVYHGQYF. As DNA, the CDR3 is TGTGCCAGCAGCCCTGCCCGACAGGGAGTTTACCACGGGCAGTACTTC.

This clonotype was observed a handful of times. DNA of the CDR3: TGCAGTGCTAGAGTATTTGGACAGGGGACCACCGGGGAGCTGTTTTTT. Translated, it gives CSARVFGQGTTGELFF. V usage is TRBV20-1 and J usage is TRBJ2-2; the match to TRBD1 covers 9 bases. From germline, CDR1 is DFQATT and CDR2 SNEGSKA (reference sequence). J lost 4 bases, V lost 1 base, and 7 bases had no gene match. The CDR3 is 16 amino acids.

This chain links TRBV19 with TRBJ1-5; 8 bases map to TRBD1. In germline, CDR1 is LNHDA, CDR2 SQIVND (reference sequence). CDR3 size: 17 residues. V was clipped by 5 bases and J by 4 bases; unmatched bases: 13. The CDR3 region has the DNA TGTGCCAGTAGTCCTGGGACAGGCCGAGCATCGAATCAGCCCCAGCATTTT. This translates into CASSPGTGRASNQPQHF.

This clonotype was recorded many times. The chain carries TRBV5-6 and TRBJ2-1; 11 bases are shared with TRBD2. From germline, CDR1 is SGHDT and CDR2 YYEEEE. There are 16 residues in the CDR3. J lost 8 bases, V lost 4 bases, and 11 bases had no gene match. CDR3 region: CASSIGVSSGGYEQFF. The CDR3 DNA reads TGTGCCAGCAGCATCGGCGTCTCTAGCGGGGGGTATGAGCAGTTCTTC. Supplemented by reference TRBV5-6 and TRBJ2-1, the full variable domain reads DAGVTQSPTHLIKTRGQQVTLRCSPKSGHDTVSWYQQALGQGPQFIFQYYEEEERQRGNFPDRFSGHQFPNYSSELNVNALLLGDSALYLCASSIGVSSGGYEQFFGPGTRLTVL.

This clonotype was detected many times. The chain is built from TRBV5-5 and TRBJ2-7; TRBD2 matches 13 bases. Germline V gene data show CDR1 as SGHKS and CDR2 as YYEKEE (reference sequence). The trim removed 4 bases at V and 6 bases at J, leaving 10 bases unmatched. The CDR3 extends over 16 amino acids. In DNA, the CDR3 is TGTGCCAGCAGCCAGGGACTAGCGGGGCAAAATAGCGAGCAGTACTTC. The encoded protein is CASSQGLAGQNSEQYF.

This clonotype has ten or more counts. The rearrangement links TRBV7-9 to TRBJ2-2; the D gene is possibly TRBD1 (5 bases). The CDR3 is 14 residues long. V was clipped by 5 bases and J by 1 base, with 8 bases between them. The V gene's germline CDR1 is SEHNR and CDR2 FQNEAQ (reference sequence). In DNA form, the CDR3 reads TGTGCCAGCAGCCCAGGACAGAACACCGGGGAGCTGTTTTTT. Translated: CASSPGQNTGELFF.

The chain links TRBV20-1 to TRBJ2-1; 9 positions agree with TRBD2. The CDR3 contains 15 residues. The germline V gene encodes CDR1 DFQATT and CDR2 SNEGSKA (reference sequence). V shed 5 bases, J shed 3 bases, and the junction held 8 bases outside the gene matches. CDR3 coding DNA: TGCAGTGCTCCAGGACTAGCGTCCTACTACAATGAGCAGTTCTTC. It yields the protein CSAPGLASYYNEQFF.